This TCR beta chain was sequenced during a study of cytomegalovirus exposure and HLA in healthy donors. General study findings and limits: When presence/absence was analysed, sequencing depth was taken to be roughly uniform across donors. Overall, 164 TCR beta chains were annotated as cytomegalovirus-associated. In vitro, a few CMV-associated chains proved specific for CMV antigens.

The primer mix had 60 Vbeta and 13 Jbeta primers. Some clones are missing from TCRdb's copy, which holds only in-frame ones; the method was immunoSEQ multiplex PCR. The sample lists 150,000 to 200,000 clones; 84% were seen once. About this clone: Its antigen remains unknown.

The donors, nominally healthy at sampling, likely had unrecorded immune exposures. CDR3 length: 16 residues. Germline V gene sequence: CDR1 SGHRS, CDR2 YFSETQ. After removal of 2 bases from V and 4 bases from J, the junction contained 5 bases not matched to a gene. The receptor comes from a man between 18 and 35 years old in good health and CMV-seronegative. The J gene is TRBJ2-2, the V gene TRBV5-1; 10 bases fit TRBD2. Sequencing was done on a sample of PBMCs. CDR3 coding DNA: TGCGCCAGCAGCTTACTAGCGGGGACAACCACCGGGGAGCTGTTTTTT. Residues: CASSLLAGTTTGELFF.